The 10 T cell receptor beta chains below were found in one sample sequenced in a study of T cell changes during pregnancy in multiple sclerosis. Profiling relied on immunoSEQ multiplex PCR, and the TCRdb table lists in-frame clones only, not all of them. The sample records roughly 27,000 clones, around 85% being singletons. The material sequenced was CD8+ T cells from peripheral blood mononuclear cells, taken after pregnancy. All receptors derive from a female donor with multiple sclerosis, enrolled in a pregnancy study.

The V gene is TRBV28, the J gene TRBJ1-4; D might be TRBD1 (6 bases). This CDR3 comprises 15 residues. The germline V gene encodes CDR1 MDHEN and CDR2 SYDVKM. V lost 2 bases and J 8 bases, leaving 15 bases between the germline ends. The CDR3 loop reads CASSLPRGGEEKLFF. DNA of the CDR3: TGTGCCAGCAGTTTACCTAGGGGGGGGGAGGAAAAACTGTTTTTT. Filled out from reference TRBV28 and TRBJ1-4, the complete variable domain reads DVKVTQSSRYLVKRTGEKVFLECVQDMDHENMFWYRQDPGLGLRLIYFSYDVKMKEKGDIPEGYSVSREKKERFSLILESASTNQTSMYLCASSLPRGGEEKLFFGSGTQLSVL.

V is TRBV12-5 and J is TRBJ1-1, with a weak D call TRBD1 (5 bases). Germline V gives CDR1 LGHNT, CDR2 FRNRAP. This CDR3 region has 13 residues. Trimming pared 4 bases from V and 6 bases from J, leaving 12 bases between. CDR3 sequence (DNA): TGTGCTAGTGGTTCTCCCCCCAGGGCTGAAGCTTTCTTT. Translated, it gives CASGSPPRAEAFF.

The rearrangement joins TRBV27 to TRBJ1-5; D is ambiguous. The CDR3 is made up of 14 amino acids. Trimming pared 0 bases from V and 4 bases from J, leaving 7 bases between. CDR1 MNHEY and CDR2 SMNVEV come from the germline V gene (reference sequence). CDR3 in DNA: TGTGCCAGCAGTTTATCAGGCGGGAATCAGCCCCAGCATTTT. Its translation: CASSLSGGNQPQHF.

J is TRBJ1-6 and V is TRBV11-2; TRBD1 is a possible D gene (5 bases). Germline loops: CDR1 SGHAT, CDR2 FQNNGV. The germline V and J ends were trimmed by 0 bases and 2 bases, with 11 bases remaining between them. The CDR3 has 17 amino acids. CDR3 amino acids: CASSLDAGFTYNSPLHF. CDR3 in DNA: TGTGCCAGCAGCTTAGATGCAGGGTTTACCTATAATTCACCCCTCCACTTT.

The genes are TRBV7-2 and TRBJ1-1, with D maybe TRBD1 (6 bases). Per the germline V gene, CDR1 is SGHTA and CDR2 is FQGNSA. The germline V and J ends were trimmed by 0 bases and 5 bases, with 13 bases remaining between them. The length of the CDR3 is 15 residues. The CDR3 loop reads CASSLAVQGNTEAFF. Here the CDR3 DNA reads TGTGCCAGCAGCTTAGCCGTACAGGGAAATACTGAAGCTTTCTTT.

CDR3 nucleotide sequence: TGTGCCAGCAGCTTAGGAGGGGGCTACGAGCAGTACTTC. Translation: CASSLGGGYEQYF. This chain uses TRBV7-2 with TRBJ2-7; D is perhaps TRBD1 (6 bases). The CDR3 loop spans 13 amino acids. V gave up 1 base and J gave up 3 bases, with 7 bases separating them. The germline CDR1 and CDR2 sequences are SGHTA and FQGNSA.

CDR3 protein: CAWSQSGGGQGYYGYTF. As DNA, the CDR3 is TGTGCCTGGAGTCAATCCGGCGGGGGACAGGGGTACTATGGCTACACCTTC. The rearrangement links TRBV30 to TRBJ1-2; 10 nucleotides align to TRBD1. The CDR3 totals 17 residues. Germline assignment: CDR1 GTSNPN and CDR2 SVGIG (reference sequence). After removal of 2 bases from V and 3 bases from J, the junction contained 12 bases not matched to a gene.

The chain employs TRBV2 and TRBJ2-1; a weak D match, TRBD2 (7 bases). The germline V gene has CDR1 SNHLY and CDR2 FYNNEI. V was cut by 0 bases and J by 8 bases, with 11 bases left in between. There are 14 residues in the CDR3. The CDR3 loop is CASSEAGGPYEQFF. The CDR3 DNA follows: TGTGCCAGCAGTGAAGCGGGGGGGCCCTATGAGCAGTTCTTC.

The chain joins TRBV6-5 to TRBJ1-6, with D unresolved. The CDR3 sequence is 15 residues long. The germline gives CDR1 MNHEY, CDR2 SVGAGI. V was shortened by 4 bases and J by 3 bases, with 10 bases between the two germline ends. CDR3 amino acids: CASSSLEYYNSPLHF. The CDR3 region has the DNA TGTGCCAGCAGTTCCCTTGAGTACTATAATTCACCCCTCCACTTT.

The genes are TRBV6-6 and TRBJ1-1; 7 positions agree with TRBD1. The germline gives CDR1 MNHNY, CDR2 SVGAGI (reference sequence). This CDR3 region has 11 residues. The CDR3 nucleotides are TGTGGAACAGGGGTGAACACTGAAGCTTTCTTT. Its protein product is CGTGVNTEAFF.